This TCR beta chain is drawn from a study of CD8 T cells in ankylosing spondylitis. Whole-study results and caveats: Ankylosing spondylitis blood seemed to carry a telltale TCR beta motif made of roughly 8 highly homologous variants. The study looked at matched synovial fluid samples from ankylosing spondylitis patients. Disease-linked clones were reported to be significantly enriched there. Researchers report that disease-linked clones proved CD8+ and relatively rare in peripheral blood.

V lost 8 bases to trimming and J lost 3 bases; unmatched junction nucleotides: 7. The CDR3 has 16 residues. Quantitative molecular-barcoded 5'-RACE generated the TCR beta libraries. TCRdb redid the calling of the 5' RACE reads with MiXCR, one entry per CDR3 protein. In the table there are 30,000 to 45,000 distinct CDR3 sequences, approximately 17% of which are singletons. As to this clonotype: The antigen is not known.

The chain is built from TRBV12-3 or TRBV12-4 and TRBJ2-3; 14 bases match TRBD2. This TCR came from a male donor with ankylosing spondylitis or in good health (not recorded which). The specimen sequenced was blood. The CDR3 loop reads CASGLAGGHLTDTQYF. In DNA form, the CDR3 reads TGTGCCAGCGGACTAGCGGGGGGCCATCTGACAGATACGCAGTATTTT.